The 25 T cell receptor beta chains below come from one sample, sequenced in a study of cytomegalovirus exposure and HLA in healthy donors. Only in-frame clones appear in the TCRdb table, and some are missing; sequencing was by immunoSEQ multiplex PCR. The sample includes 150,000 to 200,000 clones, around 80% of them seen just once. Sequenced material: PBMCs. These TCRs come from a woman in her thirties in good health and CMV-seronegative.

J is TRBJ2-7 and V is TRBV10-1; D unresolved. Trimming removed 2 bases at V and 2 bases at J, with 10 bases between. There are 14 residues in the CDR3. Germline lookup yields CDR1 WNHNN and CDR2 SYGVQD (reference sequence). For the CDR3, the DNA is TGCGCCAGCAGTGAGGCCCAAACTCCCTACGAGCAGTACTTC. Amino acid sequence: CASSEAQTPYEQYF.

The chain uses TRBV6-5 and TRBJ2-1; D is unresolved. With 2 bases removed from V and 6 bases from J, the gap between germline ends came to 14 bases. The CDR3 spans 15 residues. Germline lookup yields CDR1 MNHEY and CDR2 SVGAGI. DNA of the CDR3: TGTGCCAGCAGTTACGTGTCAGTAAACAGCAATGAGCAGTTCTTC. It codes for CASSYVSVNSNEQFF.

The rearrangement joins TRBV7-9 to TRBJ2-5; D gene uncertain. The length of the CDR3 is 15 residues. Trimming cost V 2 bases and J 5 bases, with 15 bases left between them. Germline V CDR1 and CDR2: SEHNR, FQNEAQ (reference sequence). The CDR3 sequence is CASSLSTPGVETQYF. The CDR3 DNA follows: TGTGCCAGCAGCTTATCGACCCCAGGCGTGGAGACCCAGTACTTC.

This clone was counted once. CDR3 protein: CASSQDGRATDTQYF. The CDR3 DNA reads as TGTGCCAGCAGCCAAGACGGGAGGGCCACAGATACGCAGTATTTT. The rearrangement links TRBV4-2 to TRBJ2-3; 8 bases are shared with TRBD2. The CDR3 contains 15 residues. Germline V gives CDR1 LGHNA, CDR2 YNFKEQ. V lost 0 bases to trimming and J lost 2 bases; unmatched junction nucleotides: 1.

The chain employs TRBV5-1 and TRBJ1-1, with D possibly TRBD1 on 6 matching bases. CDR1 SGHRS and CDR2 YFSETQ come from the germline V gene. V was pared by 4 bases and J by 3 bases, with 13 bases between. This CDR3 comprises 14 residues. The CDR3 loop reads CASSRGEGDTEAFF. The CDR3 nucleotides read TGCGCCAGCAGCCGCGGCGAGGGGGACACTGAAGCTTTCTTT. The full variable domain, in which reference TRBV5-1 and TRBJ1-1 provide the parts outside the CDR3, is KAGVTQTPRYLIKTRGQQVTLSCSPISGHRSVSWYQQTPGQGLQFLFEYFSETQRNKGNFPGRFSGRQFSNSRSEMNVSTLELGDSALYLCASSRGEGDTEAFFGQGTRLTVV.

Points on this clone: Sequence at one end of the junction differs from germline and may be a read error. CDR3 sequence reads: CASREGWLAGGDEQFF. The CDR3 DNA is TGTGCCAGCAGGGAAGGGTGGCTAGCGGGAGGTGATGAGCAGTTCTTC. The chain links TRBV2 to TRBJ2-1; 11 bases are a match to TRBD2. From germline, CDR1 is SNHLY and CDR2 FYNNEI. This CDR3 contains 16 residues.

The chain couples TRBV30 to TRBJ2-2, with a possible D match to TRBD2 (6 bases). The V and J ends lost 0 bases and 0 bases respectively, with 8 bases between them. Germline V gene sequence: CDR1 GTSNPN, CDR2 SVGIG (reference sequence). This CDR3 is built from 15 residues. The CDR3 DNA reads as TGTGCCTGGAGTGTCACGGGAGCGAACACCGGGGAGCTGTTTTTT. Its translation is CAWSVTGANTGELFF. The variable domain in full, with the rest retrieved from reference TRBV30 and TRBJ2-2, is SQTIHQWPATLVQPVGSPLSLECTVEGTSNPNLYWYRQAAGRGLQLLFYSVGIGQISSEVPQNLSASRPQDRQFILSSKKLLLSDSGFYLCAWSVTGANTGELFFGEGSRLTVL.

J is TRBJ2-7 and V is TRBV4-1; 10 bases match TRBD2. There are 16 residues in the CDR3. With 4 bases clipped from V and 5 bases from J, the junction kept 11 bases outside the gene matches. Germline CDR1 and CDR2: MGHRA and YSYEKL. CDR3 coding DNA: TGCGCCAGCAGCCCTGATAGCGGGAGGCCCCCCCACGAGCAGTACTTC. Its protein is CASSPDSGRPPHEQYF.

This clone was seen a handful of times. This rearrangement joins TRBV2 to TRBJ2-3, with 7 bases matching TRBD2. CDR3 size: 15 residues. V was clipped by 6 bases and J by 0 bases; unmatched bases: 6. Germline lookup yields CDR1 SNHLY and CDR2 FYNNEI. The CDR3 DNA reads TGTGCCAGCAGCCAACTAGCGATTAGCACAGATACGCAGTATTTT. Its protein is CASSQLAISTDTQYF.

V and J are TRBV19 and TRBJ1-3; D possibly corresponds to TRBD1 (6 bases). Germline CDR1 reads LNHDA; CDR2 reads SQIVND (reference sequence). The CDR3 is 15 residues long. V gave up 5 bases and J gave up 0 bases, with 11 bases separating them. CDR3 protein: CASSPRDNSGNTIYF. CDR3 bases: TGTGCCAGTAGTCCCCGGGACAACTCTGGAAACACCATATATTTT.

The genes are TRBV29-1 and TRBJ1-1; the D gene is possibly TRBD1 (5 bases). The ends were cut back, 7 bases at V and 5 bases at J, with 14 bases in the middle. CDR1 is SQVTM, CDR2 ANQGSEA, per germline. CDR3 length equals 12 residues. The CDR3 sequence is CSAGWGETEAFF. The CDR3 nucleotides are TGCAGCGCCGGATGGGGGGAAACTGAAGCTTTCTTT.

V and J are TRBV5-1 and TRBJ2-1; the D gene is possibly TRBD1 (6 bases). This CDR3 is built from 16 residues. Germline CDR1 and CDR2: SGHRS and YFSETQ. V was cut by 5 bases and J by 0 bases, with 15 bases left in between. The CDR3 nucleotides read TGCGCCAGCAGACCAGGGACAACGAGCTCCTACAATGAGCAGTTCTTC. Protein product: CASRPGTTSSYNEQFF.

This clone was picked up a small number of times. J is TRBJ1-2 and V is TRBV2; TRBD1 agrees at 10 bases. V shed 5 bases, J shed 7 bases, and the junction held 4 bases outside the gene matches. The CDR3 contains 13 residues. Germline-derived CDR1 and CDR2 are SNHLY and FYNNEI. The CDR3 DNA reads TGTGCCAGCAGTCCGACAGGGGGCCGTGGCTACACCTTC. Translated: CASSPTGGRGYTF.

The table lists this clone with a few counts. The chain has TRBV5-6 and TRBJ2-3, with TRBD1 as a possible D gene (6 bases). Trimming removed 0 bases from V and 1 base from J, with 9 bases in between. The CDR3 consists of 15 residues. From germline, CDR1 is SGHDT and CDR2 YYEEEE. The CDR3 nucleotides read TGTGCCAGCAGCTTGGGAGGGGGTGGCACAGATACGCAGTATTTT. Amino acids: CASSLGGGGTDTQYF.

This clone was recorded a few times. J is TRBJ1-1 and V is TRBV5-1; possibly TRBD1 for D (5 bases). The CDR3 length is 13 residues. The germline gives CDR1 SGHRS, CDR2 YFSETQ. Trimming took off 8 bases at V and 1 base at J, with 12 bases between the two ends. Here the CDR3 DNA reads TGCGCCAGTAAGCGGGGGGAGAACACTGAAGCTTTCTTT. It codes for CASKRGENTEAFF.

The chain employs TRBV6-4 and TRBJ2-2, with a possible D match to TRBD2 (5 bases). There are 15 residues in the CDR3. V was pared by 4 bases and J by 5 bases, with 14 bases between. CDR1 is MRHNA and CDR2 is SNTAGT in the germline V gene. The CDR3, as DNA: TGTGCCAGCAGTGTTTCGAGGGAAGGTACCGGGGAGCTGTTTTTT. Its translation: CASSVSREGTGELFF.

The table lists this clone with a count of one. The chain has TRBV25-1 and TRBJ2-3, with a possible D match to TRBD1 (7 bases). From germline, CDR1 is MGHDK and CDR2 SYGVNS. The CDR3 contains 15 residues. The germline V and J ends were trimmed by 4 bases and 6 bases, with 17 bases remaining between them. CDR3 region: CASSAAGGPTDTQYF. Written as DNA, the CDR3 is TGTGCCAGCAGTGCCGCAGGGGGGCCCACCGATACGCAGTATTTT.

The chain couples TRBV7-8 to TRBJ2-5, with TRBD2 as a possible D gene (7 bases). Germline V CDR1 and CDR2: SGHVS, FQNEAQ. The V and J ends lost 7 bases and 5 bases respectively, with 17 bases between them. CDR3 length: 14 amino acids. The CDR3 sequence is CASNKRDQGETQYF. The CDR3 nucleotides read TGTGCCAGCAACAAGCGGGACCAGGGGGAGACCCAGTACTTC.

This clone is a singleton in its sample. This chain uses TRBV2 with TRBJ2-1, with D unclear. The germline V gene has CDR1 SNHLY and CDR2 FYNNEI. There are 14 residues in the CDR3. Trimming took 8 bases from V and 4 from J, leaving 15 bases between them. The CDR3 coding sequence is TGTGCCAGCGCTCGGTCATTTTTATACAATGAGCAGTTCTTC. Its translation is CASARSFLYNEQFF.

The rearrangement joins TRBV9 to TRBJ2-7, with 10 bases aligning to TRBD1. CDR1 and CDR2 from the germline V gene are SGDLS and YYNGEE. V was pared by 1 base and J by 6 bases, with 10 bases of the junction left unmatched. CDR3 size: 16 residues. Here the CDR3 reads CASSVSFEGTGVEQYF. The CDR3 DNA reads as TGTGCCAGCAGCGTAAGTTTTGAGGGGACAGGGGTCGAGCAGTACTTC. Filled out from reference TRBV9 and TRBJ2-7, the complete variable domain reads DSGVTQTPKHLITATGQRVTLRCSPRSGDLSVYWYQQSLDQGLQFLIQYYNGEERAKGNILERFSAQQFPDLHSELNLSSLELGDSALYFCASSVSFEGTGVEQYFGPGTRLTVT.

This clone occurred once. This sequence joins TRBV11-2 and TRBJ2-1; 8 positions match TRBD2. The CDR3 covers 15 residues. Per germline, CDR1 SGHAT and CDR2 FQNNGV. V was clipped by 1 base and J by 9 bases; unmatched bases: 8. The CDR3 here is CASSLAGLAVVEQFF. DNA of the CDR3: TGTGCCAGCAGCTTAGCAGGACTAGCTGTCGTTGAGCAGTTCTTC.

The genes are TRBV11-3 and TRBJ2-1; TRBD2 aligns across 9 bases. CDR3 size: 16 residues. V lost 1 base and J lost 5; bases outside the gene matches: 6. Germline loops: CDR1 SGHNT, CDR2 YENEEA. CDR3 protein: CASSLGRGGYNNEQFF. The CDR3, as DNA: TGTGCCAGCAGCTTAGGGCGGGGGGGCTATAACAATGAGCAGTTCTTC.

V is TRBV27 and J is TRBJ1-5; 8 bases agree with TRBD1. Germline assignment: CDR1 MNHEY and CDR2 SMNVEV (reference sequence). CDR3 size: 13 residues. Trimming at V came to 3 bases and at J to 7 bases, leaving 2 bases not matched to a gene. CDR3 loop: CASSLDRAQPQHF. Written as DNA, the CDR3 is TGTGCCAGCAGTTTGGACAGGGCCCAGCCCCAGCATTTT.

The chain uses TRBV2 and TRBJ1-2, with 8 bases aligning to TRBD1. This CDR3 spans 15 amino acids. Germline trimming cut 4 bases from V and 8 bases from J; bases unmatched to any gene: 12. Germline CDR1 is SNHLY and CDR2 is FYNNEI. The CDR3 reads CASSGRLRGLDGYTF. The DNA of the CDR3 is TGTGCCAGCAGTGGTAGGCTCAGGGGGCTGGACGGCTACACCTTC.

The chain has TRBV7-9 and TRBJ2-3; TRBD2 matches 7 bases. The germline CDR1 and CDR2 sequences are SEHNR and FQNEAQ (reference sequence). This CDR3 is built from 15 residues. V was pared by 5 bases and J by 10 bases, with 15 bases of the junction left unmatched. In nucleotides, the CDR3 is TGTGCCAGCAGCACTGGACTAGATCCCCTAATTGCGCAGTATTTT. As protein: CASSTGLDPLIAQYF.